This T cell receptor beta chain was profiled in a study of tumor-infiltrating lymphocytes in primary liver carcinoma. Whole-study results and caveats: Overlap in tumor-adjacent and tumor-blood pairs fell below that of tumor region pairs.

In its sample, this clonotype was seen many times. Its specificity is not known. TCR beta cDNA came from about 500 ng total RNA, primed with a constant-region primer. Slightly modified ARM-PCR, run as three nested multiplex PCR rounds, produced the TCR beta libraries. Both of the initial two PCR rounds ran for roughly 10 cycles and employed TRBV1-TRBV30 forward primers alongside a C-beta reverse primer. TCRdb redid the calling of the multiplex PCR reads with MiXCR, one entry per CDR3 protein. The table shows 65,000 to 80,000 distinct CDR3 sequences, with about 72% occurring only once. This CDR3 is 14 amino acids long. Germline CDR1 reads MNHEY; CDR2 reads SVGAGI. Germline trimming cut 7 bases from V and 2 bases from J; bases unmatched to any gene: 7. Between roughly 20 and 31 mg of unsorted bulk tissue served as the source from which RNA and DNA were co-extracted. Viable tumor cells exceeded 90% in all tumor samples.

Specimen: liver tumor tissue from sampling region 4. Subset described: tumor region T4, right-lateral pole. This chain links TRBV6-5 with TRBJ2-7; TRBD2 matches at 8 bases. This TCR was recovered from a man aged 35 to 55 with primary liver carcinoma and hepatitis B virus infection. The CDR3 spells CASTSAGVPYEQYF. The CDR3 nucleotides read TGTGCCAGCACCTCAGCGGGAGTCCCCTACGAGCAGTACTTC.